The entry below describes one TCR beta chain. Its antigen is undetermined. One base away lies a much larger clone, so this may be a sequencing read error. According to the study, genomic DNA was the template for TCR beta VDJ and CDR3 profiling. TCRdb recomputed calls from the reads with MiXCR, one row per CDR3 protein. The table has some 220,000 distinct CDR3 sequences, roughly 35% seen once. The sample is drawn from a study of CD8+CD57+ T cells in acquired aplastic anemia. Study results and caveats: Comparison of patients with controls identified about 30 shared CD8+ CDR3 sequences.

Germline lookup yields CDR1 LNHDA and CDR2 SQIVND (reference sequence). The CDR3 is 15 residues long. This clonotype was obtained from a human donor in good health, serving as a control. Sample: sorted CD4+, CD8+, or CD8+CD57+ T cells (not recorded which) from PBMCs. This chain uses TRBV19 with TRBJ1-3; D is unresolved. The CDR3 sequence: CASSIGGSPGSTIYF. CDR3 coding DNA: TGTGCCAGTAGTATAGGAGGTTCTCCTGGAAGCACCATATATTTT.